This passage covers 16 T cell receptor beta chains from one sample sequenced in a study of blood T cell repertoires in COVID-19. Sequenced by immunoSEQ multiplex PCR; TCRdb stores in-frame clones only, minus some. This sample has a few hundred thousand clones; 75% to 95% occur once, and the top ten carry 6% to 7%. Sequences were obtained from peripheral blood. The receptors originated from a woman aged 30 to 39 with COVID-19, enrolled during active disease.

For the CDR3, the DNA is TGTGCCAGCAGTTTAGCAAGCGATGAAAAACTGTTTTTT. Amino acids: CASSLASDEKLFF. V and J are TRBV28 and TRBJ1-4; D is unclear. V was clipped by 2 bases and J by 6 bases, with 7 bases between them. The CDR3 covers 13 residues. Germline V CDR1 and CDR2: MDHEN, SYDVKM.

V is TRBV11-2 and J is TRBJ2-7; TRBD2 is a possible D gene (5 bases). This CDR3 contains 16 residues. Germline V gene lookup returns CDR1 SGHAT and CDR2 FQNNGV. The V end was cut by 1 base, the J end by 1 base, with 14 bases between. Here the CDR3 DNA reads TGTGCCAGCAGCTTAGGCGCGGGTGTACAGTCCTACGAGCAGTACTTC. This encodes CASSLGAGVQSYEQYF. Combining the CDR3 with reference TRBV11-2 and TRBJ2-7 gives the whole variable domain EAGVAQSPRYKIIEKRQSVAFWCNPISGHATLYWYQQILGQGPKLLIQFQNNGVVDDSQLPKDRFSAERLKGVDSTLKIQPAKLEDSAVYLCASSLGAGVQSYEQYFGPGTRLTVT.

The rearrangement uses TRBV5-1 and TRBJ2-6; possible D gene TRBD2, 6 bases. Trimming removed 7 bases from V and 2 bases from J, with 13 bases in between. The CDR3 spans 15 residues. Germline V gene sequence: CDR1 SGHRS, CDR2 YFSETQ. The CDR3 loop reads CASSGSQAGANVLTF. The CDR3 nucleotides read TGCGCCAGCTCCGGGAGTCAAGCTGGGGCCAACGTCCTGACTTTC.

This clone was picked up one time. The J gene is TRBJ1-4, the V gene TRBV29-1; perhaps TRBD1 as D (5 bases). V lost 6 bases and J lost 0, with 11 bases in between. CDR1 SQVTM and CDR2 ANQGSEA come from the germline V gene. The CDR3 loop spans 14 amino acids. CDR3 nucleotides: TGCAGCGTCGGGGGGAAGGCAACTAATGAAAAACTGTTTTTT. Residues: CSVGGKATNEKLFF.

The chain links TRBV2 to TRBJ2-3; 9 positions agree with TRBD1. V trimming: 1 base; J trimming: 5 bases; junction bases outside the gene matches: 4. The CDR3 sequence is 15 residues long. Germline V gives CDR1 SNHLY, CDR2 FYNNEI. The CDR3 region has the DNA TGTGCCAGCAGTGAAGAAACAGGGGGCGTAGATACGCAGTATTTT. Translated: CASSEETGGVDTQYF.

CDR3 region: CSVEVGSTDTQYF. CDR3 nucleotide sequence: TGCAGCGTTGAGGTCGGGAGCACAGATACGCAGTATTTT. This chain uses TRBV29-1 with TRBJ2-3; D gene unclear. The germline V and J ends were trimmed by 3 bases and 0 bases, with 7 bases remaining between them. The CDR3 is 13 residues long. The germline gives CDR1 SQVTM, CDR2 ANQGSEA.

Only one count was recorded for this clone. The chain couples TRBV19 to TRBJ1-1; 12 bases agree with TRBD1. Germline CDR1 reads LNHDA; CDR2 reads SQIVND (reference sequence). V lost 3 bases, J lost 2 bases, and 7 bases stayed unmatched. The CDR3 length is 17 residues. The CDR3 DNA reads TGTGCCAGTAGTATCCACCCGGGGACAGGGGGCAACACTGAAGCTTTCTTT. As protein: CASSIHPGTGGNTEAFF.

This clone came up once. This chain joins TRBV7-9 and TRBJ2-7, with unresolved D. The ends were cut back, 2 bases at V and 2 bases at J, with 10 bases in the middle. Looked up from germline, CDR1 is SEHNR and CDR2 is FQNEAQ (reference sequence). The length of the CDR3 is 14 residues. DNA for the CDR3: TGTGCCAGCAGCTTATCAGGCCTTCCCTACGAGCAGTACTTC. This sequence encodes CASSLSGLPYEQYF. Full variable domain (outside the CDR3, taken from reference TRBV7-9 and TRBJ2-7): DTGVSQNPRHKITKRGQNVTFRCDPISEHNRLYWYRQTLGQGPEFLTYFQNEAQLEKSRLLSDRFSAERPKGSFSTLEIQRTEQGDSAMYLCASSLSGLPYEQYFGPGTRLTVT.

This sequence joins TRBV20-1 and TRBJ1-2; TRBD1 agrees at 7 bases. Germline values: CDR1 DFQATT, CDR2 SNEGSKA (reference sequence). The V and J ends lost 7 bases and 6 bases, in that order; junction bases with no gene match: 5. This CDR3 is 11 amino acids long. CDR3 DNA sequence: TGCAGTGTAATGACAGGGCATGGCTACACCTTC. Amino acid sequence: CSVMTGHGYTF.

A few counts support this clone. The J gene is TRBJ1-5, the V gene TRBV15; D uncertain. CDR3 size: 17 residues. Trimming removed 0 bases at V and 4 bases at J, with 16 bases between. CDR1 and CDR2 from the germline V gene are LNHNV and YYDKDF (reference sequence). Here the CDR3 DNA reads TGTGCCACCAGCAGAGATCTAAACGGGGAACTAAATCAGCCCCAGCATTTT. This translates into CATSRDLNGELNQPQHF.

V is TRBV27 and J is TRBJ2-7; TRBD1 matches at 7 bases. This CDR3 region has 15 residues. The junction had 15 bases not matched to a gene; V was cut back by 7 bases and J by 6 bases. CDR1 is MNHEY, CDR2 SMNVEV, per germline (reference sequence). CDR3 sequence reads: CASTITPDRIGEQYF. The CDR3 DNA reads as TGTGCCAGCACAATTACCCCGGACAGGATCGGCGAGCAGTACTTC.

DNA of the CDR3: TGCGCCAGCAGGATCAGCTACGAGCAGTACTTC. This codes for CASRISYEQYF. The rearrangement links TRBV5-1 to TRBJ2-7; D unclear. The CDR3 covers 11 residues. The germline V and J ends were trimmed by 5 bases and 3 bases, with 6 bases remaining between them. Germline V lookup: CDR1 SGHRS, CDR2 YFSETQ.

This clone was seen a handful of times. The CDR3: CASSPDTEQFF. The CDR3 DNA sequence: TGTGCCAGCAGCCCAGACACAGAGCAGTTCTTC. The chain couples TRBV7-2 to TRBJ2-1, with no clear D. V lost 5 bases and J lost 10, with 9 bases in between. The CDR3 sequence is 11 residues long. Germline V gives CDR1 SGHTA, CDR2 FQGNSA.

The gene calls are TRBV9 and TRBJ2-1, with 9 bases matching TRBD2. Germline assignment: CDR1 SGDLS and CDR2 YYNGEE. The CDR3 runs 15 residues. V lost 0 bases and J lost 7; bases outside the gene matches: 5. CDR3 amino acids: CASSVGLAEGNEQFF. The CDR3 DNA is TGTGCCAGCAGCGTAGGACTAGCGGAGGGGAATGAGCAGTTCTTC.

V usage is TRBV12-3 or TRBV12-4 and J usage is TRBJ2-7, with D maybe TRBD2 (5 bases). This CDR3 comprises 12 residues. V shed 1 base and J shed 11 bases, with 12 bases lying between them. CDR3 coding DNA: TGTGCCAGCAGTTTAGGAGGGATAGATAAGTACTTC. Amino acids: CASSLGGIDKYF.

The CDR3 region has the DNA TGTGCCATCAGTGAGTCCGCACAAAGCACAGATACGCAGTATTTT. Translation: CAISESAQSTDTQYF. The rearrangement joins TRBV10-3 to TRBJ2-3, with D hard to call. This CDR3 is 15 amino acids long. Trimming removed 0 bases at V and 0 bases at J, with 7 bases between. The germline V gene has CDR1 ENHRY and CDR2 SYGVKD.